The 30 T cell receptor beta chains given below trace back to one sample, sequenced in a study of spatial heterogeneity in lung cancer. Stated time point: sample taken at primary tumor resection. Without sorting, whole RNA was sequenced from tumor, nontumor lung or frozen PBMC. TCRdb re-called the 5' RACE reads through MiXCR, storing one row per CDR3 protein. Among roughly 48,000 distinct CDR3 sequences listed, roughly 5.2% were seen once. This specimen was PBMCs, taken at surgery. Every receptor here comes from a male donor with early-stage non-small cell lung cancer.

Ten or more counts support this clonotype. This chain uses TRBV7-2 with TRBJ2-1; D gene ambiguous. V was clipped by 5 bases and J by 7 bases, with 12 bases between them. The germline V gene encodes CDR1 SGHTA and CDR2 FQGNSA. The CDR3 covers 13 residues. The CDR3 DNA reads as TGTGCCAGCAGCCCCGACTGGTTGAATGAGCAGTTCTTC. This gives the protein CASSPDWLNEQFF. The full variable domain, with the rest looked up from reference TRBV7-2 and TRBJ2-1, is GAGVSQSPSNKVTEKGKDVELRCDPISGHTALYWYRQSLGQGLEFLIYFQGNSAPDKSGLPSDRFSAERTGGSVSTLTIQRTQQEDSAVYLCASSPDWLNEQFFGPGTRLTVL.

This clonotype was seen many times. This CDR3 is CASSRSYEQYF. CDR3 DNA sequence: TGTGCCAGCAGCCGTTCCTACGAGCAGTACTTC. The gene calls are TRBV7-9 and TRBJ2-7; unclear D gene. CDR3 size: 11 residues. CDR1 and CDR2 from the germline V gene are SEHNR and FQNEAQ (reference sequence). V was shortened by 5 bases and J by 1 base, with 3 bases between the two germline ends.

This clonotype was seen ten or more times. CDR3 amino acids: CSASRGTGELFF. The CDR3 DNA reads TGCAGTGCTAGCAGGGGCACCGGGGAGCTGTTTTTT. The rearrangement joins TRBV20-1 to TRBJ2-2; D possibly corresponds to TRBD1 (6 bases). The CDR3 is 12 amino acids. V lost 3 bases, J lost 4 bases, and 6 bases lay in between. Germline CDR1 and CDR2: DFQATT and SNEGSKA (reference sequence).

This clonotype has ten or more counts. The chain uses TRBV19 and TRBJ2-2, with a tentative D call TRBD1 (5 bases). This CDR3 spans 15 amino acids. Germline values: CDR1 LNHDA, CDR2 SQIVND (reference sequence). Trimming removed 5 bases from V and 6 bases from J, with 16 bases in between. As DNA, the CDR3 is TGTGCCAGTAGTTTCCAGGGTGGTCGAGCCGGGGAGCTGTTTTTT. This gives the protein CASSFQGGRAGELFF. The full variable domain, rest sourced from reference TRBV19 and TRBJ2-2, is DGGITQSPKYLFRKEGQNVTLSCEQNLNHDAMYWYRQDPGQGLRLIYYSQIVNDFQKGDIAEGYSVSREKKESFPLTVTSAQKNPTAFYLCASSFQGGRAGELFFGEGSRLTVL.

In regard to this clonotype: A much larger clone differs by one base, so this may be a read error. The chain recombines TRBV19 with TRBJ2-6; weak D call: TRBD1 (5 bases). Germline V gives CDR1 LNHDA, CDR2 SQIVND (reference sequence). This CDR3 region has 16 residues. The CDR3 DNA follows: TGTGCCAGTACTCCTCAAACTCCAAGTGGGGCCAACATCCTGACTTTC. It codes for CASTPQTPSGANILTF.

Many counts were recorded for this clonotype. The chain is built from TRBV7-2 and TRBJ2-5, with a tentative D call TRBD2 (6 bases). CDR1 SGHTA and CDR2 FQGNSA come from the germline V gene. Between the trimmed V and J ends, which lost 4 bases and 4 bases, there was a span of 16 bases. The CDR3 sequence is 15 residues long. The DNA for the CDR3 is TGTGCCAGCAGCTCCGACGCGGGAAAAGGAGAGACCCAGTACTTC. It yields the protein CASSSDAGKGETQYF.

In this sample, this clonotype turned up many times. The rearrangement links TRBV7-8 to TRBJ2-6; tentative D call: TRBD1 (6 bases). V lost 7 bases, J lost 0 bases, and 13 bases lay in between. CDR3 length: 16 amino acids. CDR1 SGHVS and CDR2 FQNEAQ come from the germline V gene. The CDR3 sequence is CASTRTASSGANVLTF. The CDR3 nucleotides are TGTGCCAGCACCAGGACAGCTTCCTCTGGGGCCAACGTCCTGACTTTC.

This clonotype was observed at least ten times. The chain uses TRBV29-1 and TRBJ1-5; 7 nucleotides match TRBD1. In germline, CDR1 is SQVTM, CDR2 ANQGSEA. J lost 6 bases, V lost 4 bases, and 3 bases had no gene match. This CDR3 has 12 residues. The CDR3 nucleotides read TGCAGCGTTGCAGAGGGGGCTCAGCCCCAGCATTTT. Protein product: CSVAEGAQPQHF.

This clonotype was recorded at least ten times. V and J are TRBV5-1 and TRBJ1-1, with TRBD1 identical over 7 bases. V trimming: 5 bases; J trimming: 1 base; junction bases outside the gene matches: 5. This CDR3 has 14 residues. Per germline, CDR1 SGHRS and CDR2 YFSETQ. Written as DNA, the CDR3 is TGCGCCAGCAGAGAGGGGGCCTCGAACACTGAAGCTTTCTTT. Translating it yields CASREGASNTEAFF.

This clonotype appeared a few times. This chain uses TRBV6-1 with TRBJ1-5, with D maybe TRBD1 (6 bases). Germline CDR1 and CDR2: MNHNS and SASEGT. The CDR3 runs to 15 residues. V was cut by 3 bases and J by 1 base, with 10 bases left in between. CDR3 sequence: CASSDTQGSNQPQHF. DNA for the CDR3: TGTGCCAGCAGTGACACACAGGGCAGCAATCAGCCCCAGCATTTT.

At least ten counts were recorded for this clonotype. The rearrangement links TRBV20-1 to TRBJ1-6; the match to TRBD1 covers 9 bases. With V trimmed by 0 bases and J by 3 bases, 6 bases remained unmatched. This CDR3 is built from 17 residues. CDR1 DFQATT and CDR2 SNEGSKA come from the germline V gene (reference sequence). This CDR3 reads CSARDPDRGSYNSPLHF. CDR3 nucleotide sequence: TGCAGTGCTAGAGATCCGGACAGGGGAAGCTATAATTCACCCCTCCACTTT.

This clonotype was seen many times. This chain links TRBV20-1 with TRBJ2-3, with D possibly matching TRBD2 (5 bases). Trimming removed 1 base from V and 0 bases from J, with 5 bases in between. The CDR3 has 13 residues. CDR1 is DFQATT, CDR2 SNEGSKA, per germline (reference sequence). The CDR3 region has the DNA TGCAGTGCTAGAGGCGGGAGCACAGATACGCAGTATTTT. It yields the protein CSARGGSTDTQYF.

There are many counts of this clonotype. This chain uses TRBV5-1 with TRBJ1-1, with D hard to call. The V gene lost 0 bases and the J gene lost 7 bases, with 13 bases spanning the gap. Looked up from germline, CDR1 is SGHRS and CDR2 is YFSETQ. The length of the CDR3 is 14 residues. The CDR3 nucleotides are TGCGCCAGCAGCTTGGGCGGTGCGGTGAATGAAGCTTTCTTT. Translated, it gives CASSLGGAVNEAFF.

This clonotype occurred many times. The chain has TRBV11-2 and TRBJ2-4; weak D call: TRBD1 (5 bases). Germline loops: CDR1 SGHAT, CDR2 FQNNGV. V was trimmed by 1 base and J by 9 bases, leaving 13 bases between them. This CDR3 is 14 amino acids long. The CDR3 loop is CASSLAGQGGIQYF. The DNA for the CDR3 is TGTGCCAGCAGCTTAGCAGGCCAGGGTGGCATTCAGTACTTC.

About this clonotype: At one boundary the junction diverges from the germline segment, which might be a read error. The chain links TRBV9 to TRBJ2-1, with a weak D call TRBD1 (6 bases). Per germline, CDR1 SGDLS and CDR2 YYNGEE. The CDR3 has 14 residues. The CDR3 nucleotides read TGTGCCAACAGCCCACAGGGATGGAGGAATGAGCAGTTCTTC. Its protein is CANSPQGWRNEQFF.

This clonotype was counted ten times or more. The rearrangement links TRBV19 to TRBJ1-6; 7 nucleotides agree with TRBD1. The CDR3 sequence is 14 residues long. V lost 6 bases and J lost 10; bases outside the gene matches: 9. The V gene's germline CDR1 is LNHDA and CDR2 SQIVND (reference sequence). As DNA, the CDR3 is TGTGCCAGTAGCCGAGACAGGGCGGGATCACCCCTCCACTTT. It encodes CASSRDRAGSPLHF.

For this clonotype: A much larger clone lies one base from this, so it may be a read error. The CDR3 loop reads CASSGSGLTYEQFF. CDR3 in DNA: TGTGCCAGCAGCGGGAGCGGCCTCACTTACGAGCAGTTCTTC. The J gene is TRBJ2-7, the V gene TRBV6-5; tentative D call: TRBD2 (6 bases). The DNA end lines up better with TRBJ2-1; the J call may be wrong. From germline, CDR1 is MNHEY and CDR2 SVGAGI. The CDR3 has 14 residues.

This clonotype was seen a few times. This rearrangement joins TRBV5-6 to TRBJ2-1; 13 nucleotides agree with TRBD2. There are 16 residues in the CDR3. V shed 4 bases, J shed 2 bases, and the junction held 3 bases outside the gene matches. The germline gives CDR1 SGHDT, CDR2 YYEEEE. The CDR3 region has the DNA TGTGCCAGCAGCCTAGGGACTAGCGGGGCCTACAATGAGCAGTTCTTC. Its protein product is CASSLGTSGAYNEQFF.

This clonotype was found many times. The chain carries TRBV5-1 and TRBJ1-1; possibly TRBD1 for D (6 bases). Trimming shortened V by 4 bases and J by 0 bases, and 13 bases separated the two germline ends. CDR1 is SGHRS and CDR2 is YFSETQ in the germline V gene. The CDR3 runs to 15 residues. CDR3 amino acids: CASSTEGGLNTEAFF. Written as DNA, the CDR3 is TGCGCCAGCAGCACAGAGGGGGGACTGAACACTGAAGCTTTCTTT.

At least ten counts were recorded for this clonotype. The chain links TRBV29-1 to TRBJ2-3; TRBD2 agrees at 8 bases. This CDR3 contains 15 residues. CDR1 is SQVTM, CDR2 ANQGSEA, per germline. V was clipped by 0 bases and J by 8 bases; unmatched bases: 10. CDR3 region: CSVEETSVHPPTQYF. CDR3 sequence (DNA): TGCAGCGTTGAAGAGACTAGCGTCCACCCCCCTACGCAGTATTTT.

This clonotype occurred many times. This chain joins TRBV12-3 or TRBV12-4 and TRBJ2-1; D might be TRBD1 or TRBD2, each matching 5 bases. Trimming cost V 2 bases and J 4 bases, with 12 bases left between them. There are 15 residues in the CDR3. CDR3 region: CASSLMGRRYNEQFF. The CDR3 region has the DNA TGTGCCAGCAGTTTAATGGGACGGAGATACAATGAGCAGTTCTTC.

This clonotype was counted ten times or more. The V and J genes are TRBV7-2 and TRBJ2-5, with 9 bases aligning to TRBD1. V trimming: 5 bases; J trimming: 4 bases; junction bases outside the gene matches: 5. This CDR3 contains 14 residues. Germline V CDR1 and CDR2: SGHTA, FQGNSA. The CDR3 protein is CASSPNRGRETQYF. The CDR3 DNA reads TGTGCCAGCAGCCCAAACAGGGGGCGAGAGACCCAGTACTTC.

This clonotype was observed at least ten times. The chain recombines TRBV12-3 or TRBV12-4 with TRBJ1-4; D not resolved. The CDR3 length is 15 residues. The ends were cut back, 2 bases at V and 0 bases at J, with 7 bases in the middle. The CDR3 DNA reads TGTGCCAGCAGTTTAAGCCGACCAACTAATGAAAAACTGTTTTTT. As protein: CASSLSRPTNEKLFF.

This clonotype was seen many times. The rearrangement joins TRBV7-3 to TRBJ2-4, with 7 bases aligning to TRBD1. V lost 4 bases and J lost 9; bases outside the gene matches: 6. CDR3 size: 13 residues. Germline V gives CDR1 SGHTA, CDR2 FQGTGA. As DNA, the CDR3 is TGTGCCAGCAGCTCAAACAGGGGTAGCATTCAGTACTTC. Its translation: CASSSNRGSIQYF.

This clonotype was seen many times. The CDR3 spells CASSGYGRGPYEQYF. The CDR3 DNA reads as TGTGCCAGCAGTGGGTATGGCAGGGGCCCCTACGAGCAGTACTTC. The genes are TRBV6-1 and TRBJ2-7; the D gene is possibly TRBD1 (6 bases). CDR1 is MNHNS, CDR2 SASEGT, per germline. This CDR3 contains 15 residues. Between the trimmed V and J ends, which lost 4 bases and 2 bases, there was a span of 15 bases.

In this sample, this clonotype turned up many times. CDR3: CASSSPWGAEAFF. In nucleotides, the CDR3 is TGTGCCAGCAGCTCCCCTTGGGGTGCTGAAGCTTTCTTT. The gene calls are TRBV7-2 and TRBJ1-1, with D unclear. CDR1 and CDR2 from the germline V gene are SGHTA and FQGNSA. Between the trimmed V and J ends, which lost 4 bases and 6 bases, there was a span of 12 bases. The CDR3 is made up of 13 amino acids.

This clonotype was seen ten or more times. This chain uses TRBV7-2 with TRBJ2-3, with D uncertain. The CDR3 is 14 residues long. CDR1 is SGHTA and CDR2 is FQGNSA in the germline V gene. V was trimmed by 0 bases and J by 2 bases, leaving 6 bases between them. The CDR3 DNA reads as TGTGCCAGCAGCTTAGCTCCTATCACAGATACGCAGTATTTT. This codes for CASSLAPITDTQYF.

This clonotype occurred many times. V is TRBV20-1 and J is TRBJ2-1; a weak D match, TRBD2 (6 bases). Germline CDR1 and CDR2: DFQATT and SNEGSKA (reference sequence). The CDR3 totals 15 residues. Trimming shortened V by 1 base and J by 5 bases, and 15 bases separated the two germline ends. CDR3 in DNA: TGCAGTGCTAGAGGGGGTAGCGGCGTAAACAATGAGCAGTTCTTC. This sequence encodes CSARGGSGVNNEQFF.

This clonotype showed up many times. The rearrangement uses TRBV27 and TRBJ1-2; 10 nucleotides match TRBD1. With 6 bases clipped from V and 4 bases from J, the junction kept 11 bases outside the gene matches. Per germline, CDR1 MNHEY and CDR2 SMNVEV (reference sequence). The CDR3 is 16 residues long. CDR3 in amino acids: CASSYDRGPTPYGYTF. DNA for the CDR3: TGTGCCAGCAGCTACGACAGGGGGCCGACCCCCTATGGCTACACCTTC.

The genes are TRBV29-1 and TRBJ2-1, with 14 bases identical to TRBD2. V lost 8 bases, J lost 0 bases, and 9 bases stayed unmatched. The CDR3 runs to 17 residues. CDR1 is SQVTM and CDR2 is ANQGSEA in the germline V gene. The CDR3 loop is CSTTGTSGGVSYNEQFF. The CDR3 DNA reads TGCAGCACAACCGGGACTAGCGGGGGAGTCTCCTACAATGAGCAGTTCTTC.